Listed below are T cell receptor beta chains from one sample, sequenced in a study of T cell responses to AZD1222 COVID-19 vaccine. Profiled with immunoSEQ multiplex PCR; TCRdb holds only in-frame clones, not every one. The sample yields approximately 150,000 clones, 92% seen once. The starting material was peripheral blood, obtained 28 days after the second AZD1222 dose. Source of these receptors: an adult who received the AZD1222 COVID-19 vaccine. The CDR3 runs from the conserved cysteine through the conserved F or W. A D gene is named only where the DNA matches it firmly. Clone size is given for some rows only: seen once, a few or many times, or a class if the clone is expanded.

CDR3 protein	CDR3 DNA	V gene	J gene	clone size	D gene
CASSPLTGGRDGYTF	TGTGCCAGCAGCCCTCTTACAGGGGGTAGGGATGGCTACACCTTC	TRBV4-2	TRBJ1-2	.	TRBD1
CAISGSVGEETQYF	TGTGCCATCAGTGGCTCGGTTGGGGAGGAGACCCAGTACTTC	TRBV10-3	TRBJ2-5	.	.
CASSPPGRPNTEAFF	TGTGCCAGCAGTCCACCGGGACGGCCGAACACTGAAGCTTTCTTT	TRBV6-5	TRBJ1-1	.	.
CASSPDGRNTIYF	TGTGCCAGTAGTCCGGATGGGAGAAACACCATATATTTT	TRBV19	TRBJ1-3	once	.
CASSGGTLNNSPLHF	TGTGCCAGCAGTGGGGGGACGCTCAATAATTCACCCCTCCACTTT	TRBV28	TRBJ1-6	.	.
CASSQDLTQGTEAFF	TGCGCCAGCAGCCAAGATTTAACCCAGGGCACTGAAGCTTTCTTT	TRBV4-1	TRBJ1-1	.	.
CASFPPGTVPFTAFF	TGTGCCAGTTTCCCTCCAGGGACGGTGCCCTTCACGGCTTTCTTT	TRBV7-9	TRBJ1-1	.	.
CASSLVVTADLLAYNEQFF	TGTGCCAGCAGCTTGGTGGTGACAGCTGACTTATTAGCCTACAATGAGCAGTTCTTC	TRBV5-8	TRBJ2-1	.	.
CARSPLIPGSDENTIYF	TGTGCCAGAAGCCCTCTCATCCCGGGGAGTGATGAAAACACCATATATTTT	TRBV5-3	TRBJ1-3	.	.
CASSPIVGAKNIQYF	TGTGCCAGTAGTCCGATAGTGGGAGCCAAAAACATTCAGTACTTC	TRBV19	TRBJ2-4	.	.
CASSVGLAGWANEQFF	TGTGCCAGCAGCGTCGGCCTAGCGGGATGGGCGAATGAGCAGTTCTTC	TRBV7-3	TRBJ2-1	.	TRBD2
CASSLSTSSYNEQFF	TGTGCCAGCAGCCTCTCCACGAGCTCCTACAATGAGCAGTTCTTC	TRBV5-4	TRBJ2-1	.	.
CASSQDASQPLSAKNIQYF	TGCGCCAGCAGCCAAGATGCTTCCCAGCCCCTGTCAGCCAAAAACATTCAGTACTTC	TRBV4-3	TRBJ2-4	.	.
CASSSDVNYGYTF	TGCGCCAGCAGCTCGGACGTTAACTATGGCTACACCTTC	TRBV5-1	TRBJ1-2	.	.
CASSGGQGHYGYTF	TGTGCCAGCAGCGGGGGACAGGGGCACTATGGCTACACCTTC	TRBV6-5	TRBJ1-2	.	TRBD1
CAVGLATAFF	TGTGCCGTAGGTCTCGCGACGGCTTTCTTT	TRBV19	TRBJ1-1	once	.
CASNPPGNTIYF	TGTGCCAGCAATCCCCCTGGAAACACCATATATTTT	TRBV2	TRBJ1-3	.	.
CASSLVQGRDGYTF	TGTGCCAGCAGCTTGGTTCAGGGGCGTGATGGCTACACCTTC	TRBV5-4	TRBJ1-2	.	.
CASSLESSPLHF	TGCGCCAGCAGCTTGGAGAGTTCACCCCTCCACTTT	TRBV5-1	TRBJ1-6	few	.
CASSLAGQGGSYTF	TGTGCCAGCAGCTTAGCAGGACAGGGGGGCAGCTACACCTTC	TRBV7-2	TRBJ1-2	.	TRBD1
CASSPGGYLADRQRYEQYF	TGTGCCAGCAGCCCCGGCGGATACCTAGCGGACCGGCAGCGCTACGAGCAGTACTTC	TRBV21-1	TRBJ2-7	.	.
CASSQLRLAAYEQYF	TGCGCCAGCAGCCAATTGCGTCTAGCGGCGTACGAGCAGTACTTC	TRBV4-1	TRBJ2-7	.	TRBD2
CASSMRGIYSNQPQHF	TGTGCCAGTAGTATGAGGGGGATTTATAGCAATCAGCCCCAGCATTTT	TRBV19	TRBJ1-5	.	.
CASSVHRGGNNEQFF	TGTGCCAGTAGTGTTCACAGGGGAGGGAACAATGAGCAGTTCTTC	TRBV19	TRBJ2-1	.	.
CASSLDNYSNQPQHF	TGTGCCAGTAGTCTGGACAACTATAGCAATCAGCCCCAGCATTTT	TRBV19	TRBJ1-5	.	.
CASSRNGANVLTF	TGTGCCAGCAGCCGAAACGGGGCCAACGTCCTGACTTTC	TRBV4-2	TRBJ2-6	.	.
CASSQDLGAGGYTEAFF	TGCGCCAGCAGCCAAGATTTGGGGGCAGGGGGCTACACTGAAGCTTTCTTT	TRBV4-3	TRBJ1-1	.	TRBD1
CASSFQSPNTEAFF	TGCGCCAGCAGCTTTCAGTCTCCGAACACTGAAGCTTTCTTT	TRBV5-1	TRBJ1-1	.	.
CASSDWGGETQYF	TGTGCCAGCAGTGACTGGGGGGGGGAGACCCAGTACTTC	TRBV25-1	TRBJ2-5	.	TRBD2
CASSFPTGGPGDGYTF	TGCGCCAGCAGCTTCCCGACAGGGGGTCCGGGGGATGGCTACACCTTC	TRBV5-1	TRBJ1-2	.	TRBD1
CASSLTRGRSYNEQFF	TGTGCCAGCAGCCTTACTCGGGGGCGGTCCTACAATGAGCAGTTCTTC	TRBV7-2	TRBJ2-1	once	.
CASSPETGSGNTIYF	TGTGCCAGCAGTCCCGAAACAGGCTCTGGAAACACCATATATTTT	TRBV27	TRBJ1-3	.	.
CASSLYSSYNEQFF	TGTGCCAGCAGCCTTTATAGCTCCTACAATGAGCAGTTCTTC	TRBV7-8	TRBJ2-1	.	.
CASSRWDNNSPLHF	TGTGCCAGCAGCCGTTGGGACAACAATTCACCCCTCCACTTT	TRBV5-6	TRBJ1-6	once	.
CASSQEASFSGANVLTF	TGTGCCAGCAGCCAAGAGGCTAGCTTCTCTGGGGCCAACGTCCTGACTTTC	TRBV4-2	TRBJ2-6	many	.
CASSETGGGYGYTF	TGTGCCAGCAGCGAGACTGGAGGGGGATATGGCTACACCTTC	TRBV9	TRBJ1-2	.	.
CASSEQGSDEKLFF	TGTGCCAGCAGTGAACAGGGGTCGGATGAAAAACTGTTTTTT	TRBV2	TRBJ1-4	.	.
CASSQGPGQGNNEQFF	TGCGCCAGCAGCCAAGGACCCGGACAGGGGAACAATGAGCAGTTCTTC	TRBV4-3	TRBJ2-1	.	TRBD1
CASSHRRDNSPLHF	TGCGCCAGCAGCCATAGGAGAGATAATTCACCCCTCCACTTT	TRBV4-3	TRBJ1-6	.	.
CASSQDTTSVQETQYF	TGCGCCAGCAGCCAAGATACGACTAGCGTTCAAGAGACCCAGTACTTC	TRBV4-3	TRBJ2-5	once	TRBD2
CASSDRGAGELFF	TGTGCCAGCAGTGACAGGGGGGCCGGGGAGCTGTTTTTT	TRBV2	TRBJ2-2	.	.
CASSEARGTEAFF	TGTGCCAGCAGTGAAGCCAGGGGCACTGAAGCTTTCTTT	TRBV2	TRBJ1-1	.	.
CASSRGQGLGTGELFF	TGTGCCAGCAGCCGCGGACAGGGACTTGGTACCGGGGAGCTGTTTTTT	TRBV4-2	TRBJ2-2	.	TRBD1
CASSLEYYNEQFF	TGTGCCAGCAGCTTGGAATACTACAATGAGCAGTTCTTC	TRBV5-4	TRBJ2-1	.	.
CASSQTGSRGAPRYEQYF	TGCGCCAGCAGCCAGACAGGGTCCCGAGGAGCACCGCGCTACGAGCAGTACTTC	TRBV5-1	TRBJ2-7	.	TRBD1
CASSQDPGGTSTDTQYF	TGTGCCAGCAGCCAAGATCCCGGGGGCACTAGCACAGATACGCAGTATTTT	TRBV4-2	TRBJ2-3	.	.